Listed below are T cell receptor beta chains from one sample, sequenced in a study of blood T cell repertoires in COVID-19. Assay: immunoSEQ multiplex PCR; the TCRdb copy retains only in-frame clones and omits some. Among around 430,000 clones listed, more than 75% were seen once. The sequenced material came from PBMCs or T cells enriched from blood (not recorded which). All receptors come from a woman in her forties or fifties who had recovered from COVID-19. Each CDR3 is given with its conserved first and last residue. The D gene is left open where the match is weak. The size field is filled for only some rows; it gives once, few, many or a size class.

TRBV11-2	TRBJ1-1	NA	TRBD1	CASSSTRTGGWYTEAFF	TGTGCCAGCAGCTCAACCCGGACAGGGGGCTGGTACACTGAAGCTTTCTTT
TRBV27	TRBJ2-7	NA	NA	CASRMTVTYEQYF	TGTGCCAGCAGGATGACTGTGACCTACGAGCAGTACTTC
TRBV7-9	TRBJ2-7	NA	NA	CASITSPGSNSEQYF	TGTGCCAGCATCACCAGCCCGGGATCAAACTCCGAGCAGTACTTC
TRBV25-1	TRBJ1-4	NA	TRBD1	CASSEPGRRGFEKLFF	TGTGCCAGCAGTGAACCGGGGCGCAGGGGGTTTGAAAAACTGTTTTTT
TRBV21-1	TRBJ2-7	NA	NA	CASSKGKGEKQYF	TGTGCCAGCAGCAAAGGAAAGGGGGAAAAGCAGTACTTC
TRBV29-1	TRBJ2-7	NA	TRBD1	CSVGGTGYEQYF	TGCAGCGTAGGGGGGACAGGCTACGAGCAGTACTTC
TRBV7-9	TRBJ2-3	NA	NA	CASSPQGGERDTQYF	TGTGCCAGCAGCCCCCAGGGCGGGGAAAGGGATACGCAGTATTTT
TRBV18	TRBJ1-2	NA	NA	CASSPRGQYGYTF	TGTGCCAGCTCACCACGCGGACAGTATGGCTACACCTTC
TRBV6-1	TRBJ1-2	NA	TRBD1	CASSEGTGYGYTF	TGTGCCAGCAGTGAAGGGACAGGGTATGGCTACACCTTC
TRBV6-5	TRBJ1-5	NA	NA	CASKRDSSQPQHF	TGTGCCAGCAAAAGAGATTCTTCTCAGCCCCAGCATTTT
TRBV7-2	TRBJ1-4	NA	TRBD1	CASSLYRGHDNEKLFF	TGTGCCAGCAGCTTATACAGGGGGCACGATAATGAAAAACTGTTTTTT
TRBV24-1	TRBJ1-2	NA	NA	CATSKTGNYGYTF	TGTGCCACCAGTAAAACAGGGAACTATGGCTACACCTTC
TRBV9	TRBJ2-1	once	NA	CASSPPTGRGSYNEQFF	TGTGCCAGCAGCCCCCCGACTGGCAGGGGCTCCTACAATGAGCAGTTCTTC
TRBV7-8	TRBJ1-2	NA	NA	CASSLVGEANYGYTF	TGTGCCAGCAGCTTAGTTGGGGAGGCTAACTATGGCTACACCTTC
TRBV2	TRBJ1-5	NA	NA	CASSVGAGNQPQHF	TGTGCCAGCAGTGTAGGGGCTGGCAATCAGCCCCAGCATTTT
TRBV3-1/TRBV3-2	TRBJ2-5	NA	NA	CASSQAGGLQETQYF	TGTGCCAGCAGCCAAGCAGGCGGACTACAAGAGACCCAGTACTTC
TRBV4-2	TRBJ2-5	NA	TRBD1	CASSPGQGSRETQYF	TGTGCCAGCAGCCCCGGACAGGGAAGTCGTGAGACCCAGTACTTC
TRBV4-1	TRBJ1-5	NA	NA	CASSQEGEGYKPQHF	TGCGCCAGCAGCCAAGAAGGGGAAGGGTACAAGCCCCAGCATTTT
TRBV2	TRBJ2-6	NA	NA	CASSGGRVAGANVLTF	TGTGCCAGCAGTGGGGGCAGGGTTGCTGGGGCCAACGTCCTGACTTTC
TRBV28	TRBJ1-2	NA	NA	CASSWGTKTYGYTF	TGTGCCAGCAGTTGGGGGACTAAGACCTATGGCTACACCTTC
TRBV4-3	TRBJ1-1	NA	NA	CASSQDGGGRPEAFF	TGCGCCAGCAGCCAAGATGGGGGGGGAAGGCCTGAAGCTTTCTTT
TRBV9	TRBJ2-5	NA	TRBD2	CASSPSGGARETQYF	TGTGCCAGCAGTCCTAGCGGGGGGGCCCGAGAGACCCAGTACTTC
TRBV27	TRBJ1-1	NA	NA	CATRDTVNTEAFF	TGTGCCACCCGGGACACCGTGAACACTGAAGCTTTCTTT
TRBV5-1	TRBJ2-3	NA	TRBD2	CASSGGLARRDTQYF	TGCGCCAGCAGCGGAGGACTAGCGCGACGGGATACGCAGTATTTT
TRBV2	TRBJ2-3	once	NA	CASSGLPDTQYF	TGTGCCAGCAGTGGACTCCCAGATACGCAGTATTTT
TRBV28	TRBJ2-7	NA	NA	CASSISPRWGSSYEQYF	TGTGCCAGCAGCATAAGCCCCCGGTGGGGCTCCTCCTACGAGCAGTACTTC
TRBV6-1	TRBJ1-2	once	NA	CASSEWPQAYGYTF	TGTGCCAGCAGTGAATGGCCGCAGGCGTATGGCTACACCTTC
TRBV20-1	TRBJ2-7	NA	NA	CSARDAKEQYF	TGCAGTGCTAGAGATGCTAAAGAGCAGTACTTC
TRBV2	TRBJ1-5	NA	NA	CASSEAGRVNQPQHF	TGTGCCAGCAGTGAAGCTGGGAGGGTAAATCAGCCCCAGCATTTT
TRBV2	TRBJ2-7	NA	NA	CASLRRAYEQYF	TGTGCCAGCCTCCGCCGGGCCTACGAGCAGTACTTC
TRBV3-1/TRBV3-2	TRBJ1-2	NA	TRBD1	CASSPRGTDYGYTF	TGTGCCAGCAGCCCTCGTGGGACAGACTATGGCTACACCTTC